The 22 T cell receptor beta chains below all came from one sample that was sequenced in a study of cytomegalovirus exposure and HLA in healthy donors. Primers: 60 Vbeta forward and 13 Jbeta reverse. Generated by immunoSEQ multiplex PCR, the TCRdb table keeps only in-frame clones and is missing some. This sample yields under 130,000 clones, of which 79% are seen a single time; 4% belongs to the top ten. Sequences were obtained from PBMCs. Receptors were obtained from a middle-aged man in good health and CMV-seropositive.

The V and J genes are TRBV5-1 and TRBJ2-7; D is possibly TRBD1 (6 bases). V lost 4 bases to trimming and J lost 2 bases, with 16 bases between them. CDR3 length equals 15 residues. Germline lookup yields CDR1 SGHRS and CDR2 YFSETQ. The CDR3 sequence: CASSIRQAGTYEQYF. In nucleotides, the CDR3 is TGCGCCAGCAGCATCAGACAGGCTGGGACCTACGAGCAGTACTTC. Filled out from reference TRBV5-1 and TRBJ2-7, the complete variable domain reads KAGVTQTPRYLIKTRGQQVTLSCSPISGHRSVSWYQQTPGQGLQFLFEYFSETQRNKGNFPGRFSGRQFSNSRSEMNVSTLELGDSALYLCASSIRQAGTYEQYFGPGTRLTVT.

Worth noting for this clone: At one end the junction does not follow the germline gene, possibly because of a read error. The chain is built from TRBV28 and TRBJ2-7, with TRBD1 matching over 8 bases. Germline V CDR1 and CDR2: MDHEN, SYDVKM. The CDR3 spans 13 residues. The CDR3 nucleotides are TGTGCCGGCAGGAGGACAGGGAACTACGAGCAGTACTTC. It codes for CAGRRTGNYEQYF.

This chain uses TRBV29-1 with TRBJ2-3; 9 bases agree with TRBD2. The trim removed 3 bases at V and 5 bases at J, leaving 9 bases unmatched. Germline assignment: CDR1 SQVTM and CDR2 ANQGSEA. The CDR3 contains 15 residues. CDR3 nucleotide sequence: TGCAGCGTTGAGGATGAAGCGGGAGGCATAGATACGCAGTATTTT. It specifies CSVEDEAGGIDTQYF.

The V call is TRBV25-1, the J call TRBJ2-6, with TRBD2 matching 7 bases. V was clipped by 5 bases and J by 2 bases; unmatched bases: 12. The CDR3 totals 18 residues. Germline lookup yields CDR1 MGHDK and CDR2 SYGVNS. CDR3 sequence reads: CASSPSAGAIPGANVLTF. The CDR3 DNA reads as TGTGCCAGCAGTCCCTCGGCGGGAGCGATACCTGGGGCCAACGTCCTGACTTTC.

The chain links TRBV28 to TRBJ1-6; unclear D gene. Per the germline V gene, CDR1 is MDHEN and CDR2 is SYDVKM. Trimming stripped 5 bases from V and 4 bases from J, with 12 bases between. This CDR3 contains 15 residues. CDR3 protein: CASSHPQAYNSPLHF. CDR3 sequence (DNA): TGTGCCAGCAGTCATCCGCAGGCTTATAATTCACCCCTCCACTTT.

The V and J genes are TRBV2 and TRBJ1-1; TRBD1 aligns across 9 bases. J gave up 1 base and V 6 bases, and 3 bases lay outside the gene matches. There are 14 residues in the CDR3. CDR1 and CDR2 from the germline V gene are SNHLY and FYNNEI. Here the CDR3 reads CASSGQGTNTEAFF. CDR3 bases: TGTGCCAGCAGCGGACAGGGGACGAACACTGAAGCTTTCTTT.

This chain's CDR3 is CASSLASGELFF. The CDR3 nucleotides are TGTGCCAGCAGCTTAGCTAGCGGGGAGCTGTTTTTT. J is TRBJ2-2 and V is TRBV11-2; D is ambiguous. CDR1 and CDR2 (germline): SGHAT, FQNNGV. This CDR3 region has 12 residues. Trimming removed 1 base at V and 7 bases at J, with 4 bases between.

V gene TRBV2 combines with J gene TRBJ2-7; TRBD1 aligns across 10 bases. This CDR3 region has 15 residues. The trim removed 8 bases at V and 3 bases at J, leaving 10 bases unmatched. The germline V gene encodes CDR1 SNHLY and CDR2 FYNNEI. CDR3 in amino acids: CASQPPGQGLYEQYF. In nucleotides, the CDR3 is TGTGCCAGCCAACCTCCGGGACAGGGGCTCTACGAGCAGTACTTC.

The V and J genes are TRBV18 and TRBJ2-5; 8 bases map to TRBD1. CDR1 and CDR2 from the germline V gene are KGHSH and LQKENI. The ends lost 3 bases at V and 1 base at J; junction bases unmatched: 7. CDR3 length: 16 amino acids. This chain's CDR3 is CASSPGQGAFQETQYF. CDR3 DNA: TGTGCCAGCTCACCGGGGCAGGGGGCTTTCCAAGAGACCCAGTACTTC.

This CDR3 is CASSGQTYEQYF. The CDR3 region has the DNA TGCGCCAGCAGCGGGCAGACCTACGAGCAGTACTTC. The V and J genes are TRBV5-1 and TRBJ2-7; D not certain. V dropped 4 bases and J dropped 2 bases, with 7 bases sitting between them. This CDR3 has 12 residues. CDR1 is SGHRS and CDR2 is YFSETQ in the germline V gene.

The chain has TRBV9 and TRBJ2-1; 11 bases agree with TRBD2. Unmatched junction bases numbered 3, after V lost 0 bases and J lost 1 base. The CDR3 length is 17 residues. CDR1 SGDLS and CDR2 YYNGEE come from the germline V gene. The CDR3 here is CASSVAGTSGSYNEQFF. As DNA, the CDR3 is TGTGCCAGCAGCGTAGCTGGGACTAGCGGTTCCTACAATGAGCAGTTCTTC.

This chain joins TRBV7-9 and TRBJ2-3, with D possibly matching TRBD2 (5 bases). The CDR3 extends over 16 amino acids. Germline V gene data show CDR1 as SEHNR and CDR2 as FQNEAQ (reference sequence). V lost 1 base to trimming and J lost 0 bases, with 11 bases between them. CDR3 protein: CASSLVIASSTDTQYF. DNA of the CDR3: TGTGCCAGCAGCTTAGTGATAGCGTCTAGCACAGATACGCAGTATTTT.

CDR3 bases: TGTGCCAGCAGTGTTAGCGGGATCGGCGATGAGCAGTTCTTC. As protein: CASSVSGIGDEQFF. V and J are TRBV25-1 and TRBJ2-1; 8 positions agree with TRBD2. Germline assignment: CDR1 MGHDK and CDR2 SYGVNS. V shed 4 bases, J shed 8 bases, and the junction held 7 bases outside the gene matches. The CDR3 length is 14 residues.

The chain carries TRBV5-4 and TRBJ2-1; 8 nucleotides align to TRBD2. This CDR3 contains 14 residues. V dropped 3 bases and J dropped 8; count of bases not matched to a gene: 7. Germline V lookup: CDR1 SGHNT, CDR2 YYREEE (reference sequence). CDR3 sequence: CASSWGTSSDEQFF. Written as DNA, the CDR3 is TGTGCCAGCAGCTGGGGGACTAGTAGCGATGAGCAGTTCTTC.

This chain joins TRBV4-3 and TRBJ2-3; 7 positions match TRBD2. Trimming took 1 base from V and 2 from J; bases not matched to a gene: 6. The CDR3 runs to 16 residues. Germline V gives CDR1 LGHNA, CDR2 YSLEER. The DNA of the CDR3 is TGCGCCAGCAGCCAAGTCTTGGGAGGGGACACAGATACGCAGTATTTT. This encodes CASSQVLGGDTDTQYF.

The J gene is TRBJ2-5, the V gene TRBV6-5; TRBD1 matches at 9 bases. TRBJ2-7 explains the end of the DNA better; the J call may be wrong. The germline gives CDR1 MNHEY, CDR2 SVGAGI. This CDR3 is 15 amino acids long. The CDR3 protein is CASSPGTGLSYEQYF. CDR3 DNA sequence: TGTGCCAGCAGTCCCGGGACAGGGTTATCCTACGAGCAGTACTTC.

This clone occurred once. V is TRBV6-5 and J is TRBJ2-1, with TRBD2 as a possible D gene (5 bases). The V gene lost 5 bases and the J gene lost 5 bases, with 13 bases spanning the gap. Looked up from germline, CDR1 is MNHEY and CDR2 is SVGAGI. The CDR3 loop spans 14 amino acids. DNA of the CDR3: TGTGCCAGCAGTCGGGAAGGTTTTGACAATGAGCAGTTCTTC. This gives the protein CASSREGFDNEQFF.

This chain connects TRBV19 to TRBJ1-2; no definite D call. The CDR3 is 12 residues long. In germline, CDR1 is LNHDA, CDR2 SQIVND (reference sequence). With 4 bases removed from V and 8 bases from J, the gap between germline ends came to 11 bases. The CDR3 nucleotides read TGTGCCAGTAGTAGAACGGCGGAAGGCTACACCTTC. It is translated as CASSRTAEGYTF.

The chain has TRBV7-2 and TRBJ2-4; D possibly corresponds to TRBD2 (5 bases). The germline V and J ends were trimmed by 8 bases and 0 bases, with 14 bases remaining between them. This CDR3 contains 15 residues. Per germline, CDR1 SGHTA and CDR2 FQGNSA. The CDR3 nucleotides read TGTGCCAGCGGGGAGCGGTTAGTAGCCAAAAACATTCAGTACTTC. It yields the protein CASGERLVAKNIQYF.

The chain has TRBV10-3 and TRBJ1-1; 8 bases are shared with TRBD1. Unmatched junction bases numbered 3, after V lost 9 bases and J lost 0 bases. Germline CDR1 ENHRY, CDR2 SYGVKD. CDR3 length: 13 amino acids. The DNA of the CDR3 is TGTGCCATGCGGACAGGGTTGAACACTGAAGCTTTCTTT. Translated: CAMRTGLNTEAFF.

Details on this clone: Other DNA sequences from this sample encode an identical CDR3 as well. The chain is built from TRBV19 and TRBJ1-4, with D possibly being TRBD1 (6 bases). CDR1 LNHDA and CDR2 SQIVND come from the germline V gene (reference sequence). V was cut by 9 bases and J by 0 bases, with 14 bases left in between. The CDR3 contains 15 residues. CDR3 region: CASPYRDPTNEKLFF. The CDR3 region has the DNA TGTGCCAGCCCTTACAGGGACCCAACTAATGAAAAACTGTTTTTT.

This chain joins TRBV11-2 and TRBJ2-5, with 14 bases aligning to TRBD2. This CDR3 has 16 amino acids. Germline V gene lookup returns CDR1 SGHAT and CDR2 FQNNGV. With V trimmed by 5 bases and J by 5 bases, 7 bases remained unmatched. DNA for the CDR3: TGTGCCAGCAGCCCCCGACTAGCGGGAGGGCCCGAGACCCAGTACTTC. This translates into CASSPRLAGGPETQYF.